The 16 T cell receptor beta chains listed next were all sequenced from one sample in a study of PD-L1 blockade in urothelial cancer. Indicated time point: peripheral blood 6 weeks after treatment start. TCRdb keeps only in-frame clones here, not all; method: immunoSEQ multiplex PCR. The table includes about 29,000 clones, about 85% detected once. The sample in question was PBMCs, obtained around atezolizumab (anti-PD-L1) treatment. These receptors were taken from a man between 65 and 85 years old with urothelial cancer.

The V call is TRBV7-2, the J call TRBJ1-3; D gene unclear. This CDR3 is 14 amino acids long. The germline V gene has CDR1 SGHTA and CDR2 FQGNSA. The germline V and J ends were trimmed by 5 bases and 4 bases, with 12 bases remaining between them. Written as DNA, the CDR3 is TGTGCCAGCAGCCGGATCCACGGGGGAAACACCATATATTTT. Translating gives CASSRIHGGNTIYF.

The chain carries TRBV18 and TRBJ2-4, with D possibly TRBD2 on 6 matching bases. This CDR3 spans 15 amino acids. Per germline, CDR1 KGHSH and CDR2 LQKENI. V was cut by 3 bases and J by 4 bases, with 13 bases left in between. CDR3 nucleotide sequence: TGTGCCAGCTCACCGGGGCGGGATCAGAAAAACATTCAGTACTTC. This encodes CASSPGRDQKNIQYF.

This clone is a singleton in its sample. The chain recombines TRBV11-1 with TRBJ2-3, with 15 nucleotides matching TRBD2. Germline loops: CDR1 SGHAT, CDR2 FQDESV (reference sequence). The CDR3 is 17 residues long. Trimming took 4 bases from V and 6 from J; bases not matched to a gene: 8. The CDR3 region has the DNA TGTGCCAGCAGCTCCGGGACTAGCGGGGGGCCGAGGGATACGCAGTATTTT. It specifies CASSSGTSGGPRDTQYF.

The rearrangement uses TRBV5-1 and TRBJ2-7, with 7 bases matching TRBD1. Germline V gene sequence: CDR1 SGHRS, CDR2 YFSETQ. This CDR3 is built from 14 residues. The junction had 7 bases not matched to a gene; V was cut back by 5 bases and J by 2 bases. CDR3 coding DNA: TGCGCCAGCAGTCCAGACAGGGTCCCCTACGAGCAGTACTTC. Translated: CASSPDRVPYEQYF.

The chain uses TRBV7-2 and TRBJ1-4, with a weak D call TRBD1 (5 bases). Deletions cut 5 bases from V and 5 bases from J, with 15 bases between. Germline V gene data show CDR1 as SGHTA and CDR2 as FQGNSA. The CDR3 is made up of 15 amino acids. CDR3 region: CASSPKLGPNEKLFF. CDR3 sequence (DNA): TGTGCCAGCAGCCCTAAACTGGGGCCGAATGAAAAACTGTTTTTT.

The J gene is TRBJ2-2, the V gene TRBV5-4; 9 positions agree with TRBD2. Germline trimming cut 4 bases from V and 5 bases from J; bases unmatched to any gene: 6. Looked up from germline, CDR1 is SGHNT and CDR2 is YYREEE (reference sequence). This CDR3 has 15 residues. In DNA form, the CDR3 reads TGTGCCAGCAGCCCTCTGACTAGCGGAACCGGGGAGCTGTTTTTT. Its protein product is CASSPLTSGTGELFF. Full variable domain (missing parts from reference TRBV5-4 and TRBJ2-2): ETGVTQSPTHLIKTRGQQVTLRCSSQSGHNTVSWYQQALGQGPQFIFQYYREEENGRGNFPPRFSGLQFPNYSSELNVNALELDDSALYLCASSPLTSGTGELFFGEGSRLTVL.

This CDR3 reads CASSRGSRQETQYF. The CDR3 coding sequence is TGTGCCAGCAGCCGGGGATCCCGGCAAGAGACCCAGTACTTC. The chain employs TRBV7-3 and TRBJ2-5, with a possible D match to TRBD2 (5 bases). With 5 bases removed from V and 2 bases from J, the gap between germline ends came to 12 bases. Germline V CDR1 and CDR2: SGHTA, FQGTGA. The CDR3 is 14 residues long. Using reference TRBV7-3 and TRBJ2-5 for the parts outside the CDR3, the full variable domain is GAGVSQTPSNKVTEKGKYVELRCDPISGHTALYWYRQSLGQGPEFLIYFQGTGAADDSGLPNDRFFAVRPEGSVSTLKIQRTERGDSAVYLCASSRGSRQETQYFGPGTRLLVL.

The chain couples TRBV5-5 to TRBJ1-2; 7 positions agree with TRBD1. The CDR3 contains 17 residues. CDR1 is SGHKS, CDR2 YYEKEE, per germline (reference sequence). V gave up 3 bases and J gave up 1 base; unmatched junction bases: 12. In DNA form, the CDR3 reads TGTGCCAGCAGCTGGAGTTTGAGACAGGGTTTTAACTATGGCTACACCTTC. It is translated as CASSWSLRQGFNYGYTF.

The chain has TRBV27 and TRBJ1-2; a possible D gene is TRBD1 (5 bases). CDR3 length: 13 amino acids. Germline V gene lookup returns CDR1 MNHEY and CDR2 SMNVEV (reference sequence). Deletions cut 7 bases from V and 4 bases from J, with 13 bases between. CDR3 DNA: TGTGCCAGCAAATCCGGACAAACCTATGGCTACACCTTC. It yields the protein CASKSGQTYGYTF.

This clone was seen a single time. A single base separates this from a much larger clone, so it may be a read error. This same CDR3 is encoded by further DNA sequences in the sample. This sequence joins TRBV6-5 and TRBJ1-1, with D maybe TRBD1 (5 bases). This CDR3 is 14 amino acids long. V lost 0 bases, J lost 6 bases, and 11 bases lay in between. Germline V lookup: CDR1 MNHEY, CDR2 SVGAGI. As DNA, the CDR3 is TGTGCCAGCAGTTACTCGTTGGGGGAGGCTGAAGCTTTCTTT. Translated: CASSYSLGEAEAFF.

This chain links TRBV7-2 with TRBJ2-2, with D possibly matching TRBD1 (7 bases). Trimming took off 2 bases at V and 1 base at J, with 8 bases between the two ends. Germline V gene sequence: CDR1 SGHTA, CDR2 FQGNSA. The CDR3 sequence is 15 residues long. The CDR3 nucleotides read TGTGCCAGCAGCTTACAGGGGGGGAACACCGGGGAGCTGTTTTTT. As protein: CASSLQGGNTGELFF.

V and J are TRBV25-1 and TRBJ2-1; 7 positions agree with TRBD2. The CDR3 loop spans 15 amino acids. Per the germline V gene, CDR1 is MGHDK and CDR2 is SYGVNS. J was trimmed by 6 bases and V by 6 bases; bases with no gene match: 11. CDR3 sequence: CASRQSGILGNEQFF. CDR3 DNA sequence: TGTGCCAGCAGACAGAGCGGGATTTTAGGCAATGAGCAGTTCTTC.

The V and J genes are TRBV28 and TRBJ2-3, with 7 bases that match TRBD2. CDR1 and CDR2 (germline): MDHEN, SYDVKM. With V trimmed by 4 bases and J by 5 bases, 12 bases remained unmatched. This CDR3 region has 16 residues. The DNA of the CDR3 is TGTGCCAGCAGTTACCTAGCGGCCCTGGGGGGAGATACGCAGTATTTT. It translates to CASSYLAALGGDTQYF.

The chain has TRBV7-9 and TRBJ2-7; a weak D match, TRBD2 (5 bases). Germline assignment: CDR1 SEHNR and CDR2 FQNEAQ (reference sequence). The CDR3 runs 14 residues. Between the trimmed V and J ends, which lost 3 bases and 4 bases, there was a span of 13 bases. The CDR3 region has the DNA TGTGCCAGCAGCTTCGGAGGAGCGGATTACGAGCAGTACTTC. Its translation is CASSFGGADYEQYF.

The V call is TRBV28, the J call TRBJ2-1; TRBD1 aligns across 9 bases. CDR1 MDHEN and CDR2 SYDVKM come from the germline V gene. The CDR3 loop spans 15 amino acids. Unmatched junction bases numbered 6, after V lost 2 bases and J lost 7 bases. CDR3 in amino acids: CASSLHGQGRNEQFF. CDR3 DNA sequence: TGTGCCAGCAGTTTACACGGACAGGGGAGGAATGAGCAGTTCTTC.

The CDR3 is CASSPGRVSGRYEQYF. DNA for the CDR3: TGTGCCAGCAGCCCTGGTCGGGTAAGCGGGAGGTACGAGCAGTACTTC. The chain employs TRBV7-8 and TRBJ2-7; TRBD2 aligns across 9 bases. This CDR3 spans 16 amino acids. Germline V gene data show CDR1 as SGHVS and CDR2 as FQNEAQ. J lost 4 bases, V lost 5 bases, and 12 bases had no gene match.